What follows are 20 T cell receptor beta chains derived from one specimen sequenced in a study of T cell responses to AZD1222 COVID-19 vaccine (dated by TCRdb to the early 2020s). Explained via the paper, the time point label denotes: baseline before first vaccination. The receptor library was made with the immunoSEQ multiplex PCR assay. This is the immuneACCESS table as TCRdb keeps it, with only in-frame sequences that have V and J called. A part of the clones is gone; compared with another copy, unresolved V genes explain less than half, and the rest is unexplained. The sample records more than 80,000 clones, 70% to 90% of which are singletons. 9.5% to 13% of the sample rests with the top ten. The material sequenced was peripheral blood, taken on day 0 of AZD1222 vaccination. The receptors were gathered from an adult in good health.

V gene TRBV4-1 combines with J gene TRBJ2-7; 13 nucleotides line up with TRBD2. V was pared by 4 bases and J by 5 bases, with 11 bases of the junction left unmatched. This CDR3 has 17 residues. Germline CDR1 MGHRA, CDR2 YSYEKL. In DNA, the CDR3 is TGCGCCAGCAGCCCCGGACTAGCGGGAGTTATTTCCCACGAGCAGTACTTC. Translation gives CASSPGLAGVISHEQYF.

The rearrangement links TRBV28 to TRBJ2-4; D may match TRBD1 or TRBD2 (5 bases each). Trimming left V 3 bases short and J 1 base short, with 7 bases between. CDR1 MDHEN and CDR2 SYDVKM come from the germline V gene. This CDR3 comprises 14 residues. In DNA, the CDR3 is TGTGCCAGCAGTTTCGGGGCTGCCAAAAACATTCAGTACTTC. This encodes CASSFGAAKNIQYF.

This chain uses TRBV6-4 with TRBJ2-7; D might be TRBD2 (7 bases). The V gene's germline CDR1 is MRHNA and CDR2 SNTAGT. This CDR3 region has 17 residues. With 0 bases removed from V and 7 bases from J, the gap between germline ends came to 22 bases. CDR3 in amino acids: CASSDSIRGRGTWEQYF. DNA of the CDR3: TGTGCCAGCAGTGACTCTATTCGGGGGAGGGGGACTTGGGAGCAGTACTTC.

The rearrangement links TRBV29-1 to TRBJ2-7; the D gene is possibly TRBD2 (5 bases). Germline V gives CDR1 SQVTM, CDR2 ANQGSEA. Deletions cut 4 bases from V and 2 bases from J, with 12 bases between. The CDR3 consists of 13 residues. CDR3 in amino acids: CSVAPSGTYEQYF. The CDR3 DNA reads as TGCAGCGTTGCTCCCTCCGGGACCTACGAGCAGTACTTC.

The chain recombines TRBV10-1 with TRBJ2-7, with D perhaps matching TRBD2 (5 bases). The germline gives CDR1 WNHNN, CDR2 SYGVQD (reference sequence). The CDR3 contains 15 residues. V was clipped by 3 bases and J by 5 bases, with 17 bases between them. The CDR3 sequence is CASSDYGERLHEQYF. The CDR3 DNA reads TGCGCCAGCAGTGATTATGGAGAGCGGCTCCACGAGCAGTACTTC.

The gene calls are TRBV3-1 (or the pseudogene TRBV3-2) and TRBJ2-7, with 9 positions matching TRBD2. Looked up from germline, CDR1 is LGHDT and CDR2 is YNNKEL (reference sequence). V lost 1 base, J lost 3 bases, and 7 bases stayed unmatched. There are 16 residues in the CDR3. The CDR3 spells CASSQGPGTSLYEQYF. In DNA, the CDR3 is TGTGCCAGCAGCCAAGGACCCGGGACTAGCCTCTACGAGCAGTACTTC.

The chain couples TRBV7-9 to TRBJ1-5, with D perhaps TRBD1 (6 bases). The CDR3 consists of 13 residues. V gave up 8 bases and J gave up 5 bases, with 13 bases separating them. Germline V gives CDR1 SEHNR, CDR2 FQNEAQ (reference sequence). This CDR3 is CASAKGGDQPQHF. DNA for the CDR3: TGTGCCAGCGCCAAGGGGGGGGATCAGCCCCAGCATTTT.

The genes are TRBV5-1 and TRBJ2-7; 8 positions agree with TRBD1. The CDR3 extends over 18 amino acids. In germline, CDR1 is SGHRS, CDR2 YFSETQ. V gave up 4 bases and J gave up 4 bases; unmatched junction bases: 19. The CDR3 DNA reads TGCGCCAGCAGCGCCGCGCAGGGGGCCGGGACGGATATGTACGAGCAGTACTTC. Encoded protein: CASSAAQGAGTDMYEQYF.

This chain uses TRBV6-5 with TRBJ1-4, with D uncertain. The germline V gene encodes CDR1 MNHEY and CDR2 SVGAGI. V lost 3 bases and J lost 5, with 7 bases in between. The CDR3 totals 13 residues. DNA for the CDR3: TGTGCCAGCAGTTATGAGCTCAATGAAAAACTGTTTTTT. It translates to CASSYELNEKLFF.

The chain carries TRBV5-3 and TRBJ1-2; TRBD1 aligns across 9 bases. TRBV5-3 is an ORF for which the function is uncertain. This CDR3 is built from 17 residues. The V and J ends lost 4 bases and 9 bases, in that order; junction bases with no gene match: 19. CDR3: CARSQTDRGDCRSRYTF. The DNA of the CDR3 is TGTGCCAGAAGCCAAACCGACAGGGGGGATTGTCGCTCGCGCTACACCTTC.

The rearrangement links TRBV12-3 or TRBV12-4 to TRBJ1-2; no definite D call. The CDR3 extends over 13 amino acids. Trimming took 5 bases from V and 4 from J, leaving 11 bases between them. The CDR3 DNA reads TGTGCCAGCAGTCAGACAACATCCTATGGCTACACCTTC. Amino acid sequence: CASSQTTSYGYTF.

This clone was seen only a few times. This chain uses TRBV6-4 with TRBJ1-6; perhaps TRBD1 as D (6 bases). V shed 6 bases and J shed 8 bases, with 17 bases lying between them. The CDR3 consists of 15 residues. CDR1 MRHNA and CDR2 SNTAGT come from the germline V gene. CDR3 nucleotide sequence: TGTGCCAGCAGGCTGGACAGTTTTAAAGATTCACCCCTCCACTTT. It encodes CASRLDSFKDSPLHF.

The chain has TRBV12-3 or TRBV12-4 and TRBJ2-3; D unresolved. The CDR3 runs to 13 residues. V lost 2 bases, J lost 4 bases, and 7 bases lay in between. This CDR3 is CASSLRQSDTQYF. The CDR3, as DNA: TGTGCCAGCAGTTTAAGGCAGTCAGATACGCAGTATTTT.

The J gene is TRBJ1-1, the V gene TRBV19, with 8 nucleotides matching TRBD1. The J segment lost 4 bases and the V segment lost 6 bases, leaving 4 bases of the junction unmatched. The CDR3 has 13 amino acids. Germline V gene lookup returns CDR1 LNHDA and CDR2 SQIVND (reference sequence). The CDR3: CASRGQGSTEAFF. CDR3 nucleotides: TGTGCCAGTAGAGGACAGGGTAGCACTGAAGCTTTCTTT.

This chain joins TRBV19 and TRBJ1-5; weak D call: TRBD1 (6 bases). Deletions cut 3 bases from V and 0 bases from J, with 12 bases between. The CDR3 is made up of 16 amino acids. Germline-derived CDR1 and CDR2 are LNHDA and SQIVND (reference sequence). The CDR3 nucleotides are TGTGCCAGTAGTATCCAACAGGGACCTAGCAATCAGCCCCAGCATTTT. Protein: CASSIQQGPSNQPQHF.

CDR3 amino acids: CASSLSGTGALNEKLFF. The CDR3 bases are TGTGCCAGCAGTCTTTCCGGGACAGGGGCTCTTAATGAAAAACTGTTTTTT. The chain employs TRBV28 and TRBJ1-4; 10 nucleotides align to TRBD1. The CDR3 has 17 residues. Germline lookup yields CDR1 MDHEN and CDR2 SYDVKM. V lost 5 bases, J lost 4 bases, and 10 bases stayed unmatched.

V is TRBV27 and J is TRBJ1-2, with a possible D match to TRBD1 (6 bases). Germline CDR1 and CDR2: MNHEY and SMNVEV (reference sequence). The length of the CDR3 is 13 residues. The germline V and J ends were trimmed by 5 bases and 5 bases, with 12 bases remaining between them. The CDR3: CASSPGGWYGYTF. The CDR3 DNA reads as TGTGCCAGCAGTCCTGGGGGCTGGTATGGCTACACCTTC.

V is TRBV10-3 and J is TRBJ2-7, with 9 bases identical to TRBD1. J gave up 5 bases and V 0 bases, and 11 bases lay outside the gene matches. Germline assignment: CDR1 ENHRY and CDR2 SYGVKD. The CDR3 spans 17 residues. CDR3 DNA: TGTGCCATCAGTGAGTCTATTTCGGGGACAGGGTCGAACGAGCAGTACTTC. Its protein product is CAISESISGTGSNEQYF.

The CDR3: CASSLTSGVTDTQYF. CDR3 coding DNA: TGTGCCAGCAGCTTGACTAGCGGGGTCACAGATACGCAGTATTTT. This sequence joins TRBV7-2 and TRBJ2-3; TRBD2 agrees at 11 bases. V gave up 3 bases and J gave up 2 bases; unmatched junction bases: 1. From germline, CDR1 is SGHTA and CDR2 FQGNSA. The CDR3 has 15 residues.

V and J are TRBV27 and TRBJ2-1; TRBD2 agrees at 9 bases. CDR3 length: 15 residues. The germline gives CDR1 MNHEY, CDR2 SMNVEV (reference sequence). V lost 2 bases, J lost 4 bases, and 3 bases stayed unmatched. The DNA for the CDR3 is TGTGCCAGCAGTTTAGGGCGGGAGGGATACAATGAGCAGTTCTTC. Amino acid sequence: CASSLGREGYNEQFF.